This T cell receptor (beta chain) was recorded in a study of identical twins (dated by TCRdb to the mid-2010s). Regarding the study in general: The study deep-sequenced TCR alpha and beta repertoires from monozygotic twins, unrelated adults of various ages and cord blood to test whether fetal clonotypes persist. To rule out contamination, the twin experiments were replicated at different times with different library preparation protocols.

From V the trimming removes 5 bases and from J it removes 5 bases, while the gene matches leave 7 bases of the junction unaccounted for. Reading the germline V gene (reference sequence) gives CDR1 SEHNR and CDR2 FQNEAQ. The CDR3, from cysteine to phenylalanine, totals 14 residues. Only the CDR3 DNA is retained, 42 bases long and in frame from the first base. Receptor libraries were prepared by 5' RACE. Sequencing relied on an Illumina HiSeq 2000. Template switching introduced a universal primer binding site; the final cDNA contained a unique molecular identifier, enabling accurate counting of TCR cDNA molecules. First-strand cDNA for TCR alpha and beta chains was synthesized from specific primers in the conserved constant-segment region. To control for contamination, each cDNA library was double barcoded with a SMART-Mk sample barcode plus Illumina barcodes. TruSeq adapter sequences and Illumina sample barcodes were added in two successive PCR steps. The Illumina HiSeq platform was used with custom primers to sequence TCR alpha and beta cDNA libraries. In the paper's pipeline: MiGEC was used to process raw reads and extract unique molecular identifiers, and MiXCR was used to find CDR3 positions. Recombination models were inferred per individual with the repgenHMM and IGoR tools using an EM algorithm. The tcR package in R was used for shared clonotype analysis, with sharing normalized by the product of cloneset sizes. To study raw recombination without the effects of thymic and clonal selection, out-of-frame nonproductive sequences were analyzed. TCRdb ran its own pipeline on the public reads, namely fastp trimming at Q25 and MiXCR clone calling, and kept in-frame beta chains. Here each entry gathers all rows of one CDR3 protein and keeps the most common genes and DNA. TCRdb, rather than the study authors, made the V and J calls. The sample yields about 530,000 distinct CDR3 sequences; approximately 16% were counted once. Of the sample, about 0.47% is held by the ten largest clones.

This clonotype was found a few times. Its cognate antigen has yet to be identified. The input lacks base qualities; no much larger clone sits a single base away. Overall results and qualifications from the work: Because the same donors could not be followed over many years, the conclusions depended on cross-sectional statistical analysis. Out-of-frame TCR alpha sequences shared between twins showed an excess of low generation-probability sequences compared with coincidental sharing between unrelated individuals. In beta out-of-frame sequences, excess twin sharing was weaker, because having fewer shared sequences lowered the signal-to-noise ratio. Invariant T cells such as MAIT and iNKT could partly confound zero-insertion analyses, although diverse VJ usage argued against such confounding for most clonotypes. Fewer insertions were carried by abundant cord blood beta clonotypes, a similar but weaker trend appeared in young adult naive repertoires, and no such trend appeared in memory repertoires. In monozygotic twins, recombination models systematically underestimated out-of-frame TCR alpha sharing, but the models matched the sharing seen between unrelated individuals.

All donors were healthy Caucasians. Three pairs of female monozygotic twins, all aged 18 to 29 years, made up the twin cohort. Positive isolation kits from Invitrogen were used to isolate the CD4+ and CD8+ T cell populations. In addition, the sample was reused for a study of yellow fever vaccine responses in identical twins. The second study's paper adds: The T cell response to vaccination in identical twins was reported by the authors to appear partly convergent and partly personalized. Focusing on identical twins, the study followed the T cell clones that responded to the vaccine, and did so with precision.

Sequencing was carried out using CD4+ T cells sorted from blood. The clonotype was recovered from a woman aged 18 to 35 in good health. The chain links TRBV7-9 with TRBJ2-7, with TRBD2 matching 9 junction bases. The CDR3 corresponds to CASSPSGAGDEQYF. At the DNA level, the sequence is TGTGCCAGCAGCCCTAGCGGGGCCGGGGACGAGCAGTACTTC.